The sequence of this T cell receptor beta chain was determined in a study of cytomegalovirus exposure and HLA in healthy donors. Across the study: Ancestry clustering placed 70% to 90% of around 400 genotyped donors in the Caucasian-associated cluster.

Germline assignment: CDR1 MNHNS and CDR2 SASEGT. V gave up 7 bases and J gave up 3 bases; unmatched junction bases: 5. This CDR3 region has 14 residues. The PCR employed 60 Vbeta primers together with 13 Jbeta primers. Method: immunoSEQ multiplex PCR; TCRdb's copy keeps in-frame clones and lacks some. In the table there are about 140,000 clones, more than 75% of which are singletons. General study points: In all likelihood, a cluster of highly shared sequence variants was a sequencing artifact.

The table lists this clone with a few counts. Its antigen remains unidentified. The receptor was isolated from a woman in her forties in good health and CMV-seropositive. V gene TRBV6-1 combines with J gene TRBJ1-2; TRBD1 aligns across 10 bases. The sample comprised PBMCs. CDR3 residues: CASTRQGADYGYTF. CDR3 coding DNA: TGTGCCAGCACCCGACAGGGGGCGGACTATGGCTACACCTTC.